A single sample gave rise to the 27 T cell receptor beta chains below, sequenced in a study of glioma-infiltrating T cells after dendritic cell vaccination. Clones were sequenced by immunoSEQ multiplex PCR, and TCRdb holds only the in-frame ones, with some missing. The repertoire includes some 38,000 clones, approximately 82% of them detected once, and roughly 7.7% sits in the top ten. Source: blood, taken before dendritic cell vaccination. The source is a human donor with glioblastoma.

V gene TRBV6-5 combines with J gene TRBJ1-2; no definite D call. Trimming cost V 5 bases and J 4 bases, with 11 bases left between them. The CDR3 has 13 residues. Germline V lookup: CDR1 MNHEY, CDR2 SVGAGI. CDR3 nucleotides: TGTGCCAGCAGTGAAGCGGGGTTCTATGGCTACACCTTC. Translated: CASSEAGFYGYTF.

V is TRBV21-1 and J is TRBJ1-2; TRBD1, the table's D call, was not compared with the DNA. TRBV21-1 is described as a pseudogene. This CDR3 region has 16 residues. The CDR3 spells CASSKGTGPTNYGYTF. CDR3 nucleotides: TGTGCCAGCAGCAAAGGGACAGGGCCTACTAACTATGGCTACACCTTC.

This sequence joins TRBV29-1 and TRBJ1-4; unclear D gene. Trimming took off 6 bases at V and 8 bases at J, with 13 bases between the two ends. This CDR3 contains 12 residues. Per germline, CDR1 SQVTM and CDR2 ANQGSEA. This CDR3 is CSVSPNREKLFF. The DNA of the CDR3 is TGCAGCGTCTCCCCGAATCGGGAAAAACTGTTTTTT.

This clone was recorded a few times. At one end the junction does not follow the germline gene, possibly because of a read error. The chain recombines TRBV6-6 with TRBJ2-3; TRBD2 might be the D (6 bases). This CDR3 spans 14 amino acids. In germline, CDR1 is MNHNY, CDR2 SVGAGI (reference sequence). DNA for the CDR3: TGTGCCATCAGTGATGCGGGGCCAACAGATACGCAGTATTTT. Amino acids: CAISDAGPTDTQYF.

V usage is TRBV4-2 and J usage is TRBJ2-3; D is unclear. The CDR3 contains 14 residues. Trimming cost V 0 bases and J 6 bases, with 10 bases left between them. Germline V gives CDR1 LGHNA, CDR2 YNFKEQ. This CDR3 is CASSQDLLLDTQYF. DNA for the CDR3: TGTGCCAGCAGCCAAGATTTACTACTGGATACGCAGTATTTT.

In its sample, this clone was seen once. V gene TRBV4-1 combines with J gene TRBJ1-4, with a possible D match to TRBD1 (6 bases). Trimming pared 2 bases from V and 5 bases from J, leaving 21 bases between. The CDR3 length is 18 residues. Germline V lookup: CDR1 MGHRA, CDR2 YSYEKL. CDR3 in DNA: TGCGCCAGCAGCCAATTACCCGGATGGAGGACAGCGAATGAAAAACTGTTTTTT. Translating it yields CASSQLPGWRTANEKLFF.

The rearrangement links TRBV10-3 to TRBJ2-1, with 8 bases fitting TRBD2. Trimming cost V 0 bases and J 3 bases; bases outside gene matches: 4. Per the germline V gene, CDR1 is ENHRY and CDR2 is SYGVKD. The CDR3 totals 16 residues. The CDR3 nucleotides read TGTGCCATCAGTGAGTCAAAACTAGCGGACTACAATGAGCAGTTCTTC. Amino acids: CAISESKLADYNEQFF.

The chain is built from TRBV7-8 and TRBJ2-7; 10 bases match TRBD1. The CDR3 spans 15 residues. J was trimmed by 7 bases and V by 5 bases; bases with no gene match: 11. The germline V gene has CDR1 SGHVS and CDR2 FQNEAQ. In DNA, the CDR3 is TGTGCCAGCAGCGCGTATTCCGGGACAGGGGTTGAGCAGTACTTC. The encoded protein is CASSAYSGTGVEQYF.

The CDR3 region has the DNA TGTGCCACTCAGCCGGGGGGCCACGAGCAGTACTTC. Amino acids: CATQPGGHEQYF. This chain joins TRBV10-3 and TRBJ2-7, with D maybe TRBD2 (7 bases). This CDR3 region has 12 residues. The ends were cut back, 10 bases at V and 5 bases at J, with 15 bases in the middle. Germline values: CDR1 ENHRY, CDR2 SYGVKD.

The chain joins TRBV10-3 to TRBJ1-2, with D unresolved. The CDR3 spans 14 residues. V lost 4 bases, J lost 5 bases, and 14 bases lay in between. The germline V gene encodes CDR1 ENHRY and CDR2 SYGVKD. Here the CDR3 reads CAISAGKQPYGYTF. CDR3 DNA sequence: TGTGCCATCAGTGCGGGGAAACAGCCTTATGGCTACACCTTC.

This chain links TRBV5-1 with TRBJ2-1; no definite D call. The CDR3 contains 13 residues. Trimming removed 0 bases at V and 7 bases at J, with 8 bases between. Per the germline V gene, CDR1 is SGHRS and CDR2 is YFSETQ. The DNA for the CDR3 is TGCGCCAGCAGCTTGGGACTCGAAAATGAGCAGTTCTTC. Its protein product is CASSLGLENEQFF.

This chain uses TRBV7-2 with TRBJ2-3, with 8 bases matching TRBD1. The CDR3 extends over 17 amino acids. Trimming cost V 0 bases and J 2 bases; bases outside gene matches: 7. Germline CDR1 SGHTA, CDR2 FQGNSA. This CDR3 reads CASSLAGQGGVTDTQYF. For the CDR3, the DNA is TGTGCCAGCAGCTTAGCAGGACAGGGTGGGGTCACAGATACGCAGTATTTT.

The chain uses TRBV28 and TRBJ1-6; 7 nucleotides align to TRBD1. Germline CDR1 reads MDHEN; CDR2 reads SYDVKM. V shed 5 bases and J 7 bases; nucleotides not matched to a gene: 17. This CDR3 is built from 18 residues. The CDR3 DNA sequence: TGTGCCAGCAGTGCAGCAAGGGACAGTATTATAGGAAATTCACCCCTCCACTTT. Its translation: CASSAARDSIIGNSPLHF.

The chain recombines TRBV4-3 with TRBJ1-1; D is ambiguous. The CDR3 is made up of 15 amino acids. Per germline, CDR1 LGHNA and CDR2 YSLEER. Trimming shortened V by 0 bases and J by 2 bases, and 10 bases separated the two germline ends. The CDR3 bases are TGCGCCAGCAGCCAAGAACGTTCCCTAAACACTGAAGCTTTCTTT. It is translated as CASSQERSLNTEAFF.

This chain uses TRBV13 with TRBJ2-2, with TRBD2 as a possible D gene (6 bases). CDR1 is PRHDT and CDR2 is FYEKMQ in the germline V gene (reference sequence). Trimming cost V 2 bases and J 5 bases, with 24 bases left between them. The CDR3 extends over 19 amino acids. CDR3 in DNA: TGTGCCAGCAGCTTAACAACCGGGAACCGATTTCGGGGGACCGGGGAGCTGTTTTTT. The encoded protein is CASSLTTGNRFRGTGELFF.

CDR3 sequence reads: CIGGQGDGYTF. CDR3 bases: TGCATCGGGGGACAGGGGGACGGCTACACCTTC. This chain links TRBV29-1 with TRBJ1-2; 11 bases agree with TRBD1. The germline gives CDR1 SQVTM, CDR2 ANQGSEA. The CDR3 length is 11 residues.

The chain links TRBV7-8 to TRBJ1-5; 10 nucleotides line up with TRBD1. CDR1 SGHVS and CDR2 FQNEAQ come from the germline V gene. V shed 5 bases, J shed 9 bases, and the junction held 10 bases outside the gene matches. The CDR3 covers 15 residues. CDR3 nucleotides: TGTGCCAGCAGCCCCCCCGGGACAGGGGATACGCCCCAGCATTTT. It specifies CASSPPGTGDTPQHF.

This clone was observed a few times. The chain couples TRBV19 to TRBJ2-1, with TRBD1 matching over 9 bases. This CDR3 comprises 14 residues. J gave up 7 bases and V 8 bases, and 9 bases lay outside the gene matches. From germline, CDR1 is LNHDA and CDR2 SQIVND (reference sequence). The CDR3 region is CASRRDRERNEQFF. The CDR3 DNA sequence: TGTGCCAGTCGCCGGGACAGGGAAAGGAATGAGCAGTTCTTC.

This clone was seen more than once but under ten times. This rearrangement joins TRBV27 to TRBJ2-7; TRBD1 matches 7 bases. V was clipped by 3 bases and J by 2 bases; unmatched bases: 7. This CDR3 spans 15 amino acids. Germline CDR1 reads MNHEY; CDR2 reads SMNVEV (reference sequence). The DNA of the CDR3 is TGTGCCAGCAGTTTGGGGACAGTTGGGGCCTACGAGCAGTACTTC. As protein: CASSLGTVGAYEQYF.

V usage is TRBV4-2 and J usage is TRBJ2-7; 9 bases map to TRBD1. Germline trimming cut 4 bases from V and 6 bases from J; bases unmatched to any gene: 13. This CDR3 contains 16 residues. In germline, CDR1 is LGHNA, CDR2 YNFKEQ. CDR3 DNA: TGTGCCAGCAGCCTTGCTGAAAGGGACAGGGCGGGCGAGCAGTACTTC. It specifies CASSLAERDRAGEQYF.

The J gene is TRBJ2-1, the V gene TRBV4-2; 9 bases are shared with TRBD1. The CDR3 contains 14 residues. Germline loops: CDR1 LGHNA, CDR2 YNFKEQ. The V and J ends lost 8 bases and 7 bases, in that order; junction bases with no gene match: 9. CDR3 sequence reads: CASGRLQGANEQFF. The CDR3 DNA reads TGTGCCAGCGGTCGCCTACAGGGGGCTAATGAGCAGTTCTTC.

V gene TRBV9 combines with J gene TRBJ1-4; 10 positions match TRBD1. The CDR3 sequence is 15 residues long. Germline CDR1 and CDR2: SGDLS and YYNGEE. V dropped 4 bases and J dropped 6; count of bases not matched to a gene: 6. In DNA form, the CDR3 reads TGTGCCAGCAGCTCGGGGGGGACAGGGGATGAAAAACTGTTTTTT. This translates into CASSSGGTGDEKLFF.

This clone was seen a single time. The CDR3 reads CASSVTAIYEQYF. In DNA form, the CDR3 reads TGTGCCAGCAGTGTGACAGCCATCTACGAGCAGTACTTC. This rearrangement joins TRBV2 to TRBJ2-5, with D perhaps matching TRBD1 (5 bases). The J call may be mistaken, given a closer DNA end match to TRBJ2-7. The CDR3 extends over 13 amino acids. The V gene's germline CDR1 is SNHLY and CDR2 FYNNEI.

The chain uses TRBV5-8 and TRBJ1-1; D may be TRBD1 (5 bases). Deletions cut 2 bases from V and 1 base from J, with 9 bases between. The V gene's germline CDR1 is SGHTS and CDR2 YDEGEE. The CDR3 has 14 residues. The CDR3 bases are TGTGCCAGCAGCTTTGGAACAGGGAACACTGAAGCTTTCTTT. Amino acid sequence: CASSFGTGNTEAFF.

The count of this clone is one. This chain uses TRBV2 with TRBJ2-7; D remains ambiguous. The CDR3 loop spans 15 amino acids. V lost 3 bases and J lost 0, with 12 bases in between. From germline, CDR1 is SNHLY and CDR2 FYNNEI. The CDR3 protein is CASSDWQASSYEQYF. CDR3 DNA sequence: TGTGCCAGCAGTGACTGGCAGGCGAGCTCCTACGAGCAGTACTTC.

This chain joins TRBV19 and TRBJ2-7; 10 bases map to TRBD1. Germline V lookup: CDR1 LNHDA, CDR2 SQIVND (reference sequence). Unmatched junction bases numbered 8, after V lost 6 bases and J lost 3 bases. This CDR3 contains 15 residues. CDR3 loop: CASRGDRGGNYEQYF. Here the CDR3 DNA reads TGTGCCAGTAGAGGGGACAGGGGAGGAAACTACGAGCAGTACTTC.

J is TRBJ2-2 and V is TRBV9; 9 bases map to TRBD2. The CDR3 is 16 amino acids. Trimming took 0 bases from V and 8 from J; bases not matched to a gene: 8. Per the germline V gene, CDR1 is SGDLS and CDR2 is YYNGEE. DNA for the CDR3: TGTGCCAGCAGCGTAGATGCGGGGGGGCTTGCTGGGGAGCTGTTTTTT. Translating it yields CASSVDAGGLAGELFF.